This paragraph reports one TCR beta chain. The V end lost 5 bases, the J end lost 1 base, and 8 bases lay between the germline ends. Germline CDR1 and CDR2: SEHNR and FQNEAQ (reference sequence). The CDR3 is 13 amino acids. This specimen comes from a study of CD8 T cells in Susac syndrome. Random hexamers were used to reverse transcribe 0.5 to 1 ug of RNA. TCRdb re-analysed the immunoSEQ multiplex PCR reads in MiXCR, keeping a single row per CDR3 protein. Of 60,000 to 75,000 distinct CDR3 sequences detected, 85% to 95% appear once; the ten largest clones hold 0.2% to 0.3%. The sequenced sample consisted of CD8+ T cells from PBMCs. The TCR originated in a human donor in good health. The chain combines TRBV7-9 with TRBJ1-1; D uncertain. CDR3 loop: CASSLETNTEAFF. The CDR3 region has the DNA TGTGCCAGCAGCCTTGAAACGAACACTGAAGCTTTCTTT.